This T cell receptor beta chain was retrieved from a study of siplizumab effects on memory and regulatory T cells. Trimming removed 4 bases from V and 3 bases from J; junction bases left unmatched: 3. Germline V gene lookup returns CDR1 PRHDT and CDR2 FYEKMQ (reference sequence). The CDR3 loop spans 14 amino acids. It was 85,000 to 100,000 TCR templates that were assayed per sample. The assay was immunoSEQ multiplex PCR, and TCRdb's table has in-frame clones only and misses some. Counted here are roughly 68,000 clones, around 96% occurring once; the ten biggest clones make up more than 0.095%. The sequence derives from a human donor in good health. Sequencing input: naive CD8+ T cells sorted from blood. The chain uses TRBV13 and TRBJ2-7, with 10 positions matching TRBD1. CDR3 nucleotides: TGTGCCAGCAGCTATTGGACAGGGGGCTACGAGCAGTACTTC. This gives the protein CASSYWTGGYEQYF.